These 15 T cell receptor beta chains share one sample of origin, sequenced in a study of neoadjuvant nivolumab and ipilimumab in lung cancer. TCRdb's copy holds only in-frame clones and misses some; the assay was immunoSEQ multiplex PCR. In the table there are 4,500 to 5,500 clones, roughly 80% of which are singletons. Sequenced material: normal lung tissue adjacent to the tumor, taken after neoadjuvant nivolumab, alone or with ipilimumab, at or shortly before surgery. All receptors derive from an adult with non-small cell lung cancer. Some clones in this sample may be carry-over from other donors' samples.

The gene calls are TRBV11-1 and TRBJ1-2; 7 bases are a match to TRBD1. V lost 1 base to trimming and J lost 3 bases; unmatched junction nucleotides: 5. The V gene's germline CDR1 is SGHAT and CDR2 FQDESV (reference sequence). This CDR3 spans 15 amino acids. CDR3 in amino acids: CASSLEEGADYGYTF. The CDR3 DNA is TGTGCCAGCAGCTTAGAAGAGGGGGCGGACTATGGCTACACCTTC.

The chain has TRBV18 and TRBJ2-3; D possibly corresponds to TRBD2 (6 bases). The CDR3 extends over 17 amino acids. V was clipped by 4 bases and J by 0 bases, with 17 bases between them. Germline values: CDR1 KGHSH, CDR2 LQKENI. CDR3 region: CASSLDYSASSTDTQYF. In nucleotides, the CDR3 is TGTGCCAGCTCACTGGACTATTCCGCATCTAGCACAGATACGCAGTATTTT.

The chain links TRBV6-4 to TRBJ2-2; D is ambiguous. The CDR3 contains 13 residues. Germline CDR1 is MRHNA and CDR2 is SNTAGT. Trimming shortened V by 2 bases and J by 3 bases, and 4 bases separated the two germline ends. The CDR3 sequence is CASSDSDTGELFF. CDR3 DNA: TGTGCCAGCAGTGACAGCGACACCGGGGAGCTGTTTTTT.

DNA of the CDR3: TGTGCCAGCAGCGTAGGAGGTGACACTGAAGCTTTCTTT. Amino acids: CASSVGGDTEAFF. This chain connects TRBV9 to TRBJ1-1; the D is unclear. The V gene lost 0 bases and the J gene lost 3 bases, with 6 bases spanning the gap. This CDR3 region has 13 residues. CDR1 is SGDLS, CDR2 YYNGEE, per germline.

The chain is built from TRBV5-1 and TRBJ2-7, with a weak D call TRBD1 (5 bases). Germline CDR1 and CDR2: SGHRS and YFSETQ. The CDR3 totals 15 residues. Trimming removed 1 base at V and 3 bases at J, with 14 bases between. DNA of the CDR3: TGCGCCAGCAGCTTGATCCAGGGTGGGTTCTACGAGCAGTACTTC. Residues: CASSLIQGGFYEQYF.

This chain links TRBV30 with TRBJ1-3; no clear D. This CDR3 has 12 residues. The V end was cut by 4 bases, the J end by 0 bases, with 4 bases between. Per the germline V gene, CDR1 is GTSNPN and CDR2 is SVGIG (reference sequence). The CDR3, as DNA: TGTGCCTGGAAGGCCTCTGGAAACACCATATATTTT. Protein product: CAWKASGNTIYF. The complete variable domain, with remaining parts taken from reference TRBV30 and TRBJ1-3, reads SQTIHQWPATLVQPVGSPLSLECTVEGTSNPNLYWYRQAAGRGLQLLFYSVGIGQISSEVPQNLSASRPQDRQFILSSKKLLLSDSGFYLCAWKASGNTIYFGEGSWLTVV.

The genes are TRBV7-3 and TRBJ1-1; D perhaps matches TRBD1 (5 bases). Germline assignment: CDR1 SGHTA and CDR2 FQGTGA. The CDR3 sequence is 18 residues long. V was trimmed by 1 base and J by 1 base, leaving 19 bases between them. CDR3 DNA: TGTGCCAGCAGCTTAAAGGCCGGATTCAGGGTGGGGAACACTGAAGCTTTCTTT. Amino acid sequence: CASSLKAGFRVGNTEAFF. Together with reference TRBV7-3 and TRBJ1-1, the CDR3 gives the full variable domain: GAGVSQTPSNKVTEKGKYVELRCDPISGHTALYWYRQSLGQGPEFLIYFQGTGAADDSGLPNDRFFAVRPEGSVSTLKIQRTERGDSAVYLCASSLKAGFRVGNTEAFFGQGTRLTVV.

The CDR3 loop is CASRGLAGAAPDTQYF. For the CDR3, the DNA is TGCGCCAGCAGGGGACTAGCGGGAGCCGCCCCCGATACGCAGTATTTT. The chain combines TRBV5-1 with TRBJ2-3; 14 bases match TRBD2. The CDR3 spans 16 residues. V was pared by 5 bases and J by 6 bases, with 8 bases of the junction left unmatched. Germline V gene lookup returns CDR1 SGHRS and CDR2 YFSETQ.

The chain recombines TRBV5-4 with TRBJ1-1; D is perhaps TRBD1 (5 bases). Germline CDR1 reads SGHNT; CDR2 reads YYREEE (reference sequence). The CDR3 runs to 13 residues. Trimming shortened V by 2 bases and J by 2 bases, and 7 bases separated the two germline ends. CDR3 region: CASSFGANTEAFF. The CDR3 DNA reads as TGTGCCAGCAGCTTCGGGGCAAACACTGAAGCTTTCTTT.

The chain couples TRBV10-1 to TRBJ2-7; 8 positions agree with TRBD1. The CDR3 has 13 residues. Germline CDR1 WNHNN, CDR2 SYGVQD (reference sequence). V was clipped by 8 bases and J by 3 bases; unmatched bases: 6. For the CDR3, the DNA is TGCGCCAGCGGCCGGGACAGGATCTACGAGCAGTACTTC. This encodes CASGRDRIYEQYF.

The chain couples TRBV2 to TRBJ1-1; D is unresolved. Trimming took off 3 bases at V and 6 bases at J, with 8 bases between the two ends. The CDR3 consists of 12 residues. Germline CDR1 SNHLY, CDR2 FYNNEI. CDR3 in amino acids: CASSDLRAEAFF. Written as DNA, the CDR3 is TGTGCCAGCAGTGATCTACGAGCTGAAGCTTTCTTT. Drawing the rest from reference TRBV2 and TRBJ1-1, the complete variable domain is EPEVTQTPSHQVTQMGQEVILRCVPISNHLYFYWYRQILGQKVEFLVSFYNNEISEKSEIFDDQFSVERPDGSNFTLKIRSTKLEDSAMYFCASSDLRAEAFFGQGTRLTVV.

The J gene is TRBJ2-4, the V gene TRBV4-1, with 11 bases identical to TRBD2. CDR3 length: 17 amino acids. V gave up 2 bases and J gave up 0 bases; unmatched junction bases: 3. Germline CDR1 reads MGHRA; CDR2 reads YSYEKL. Here the CDR3 reads CASSQPTSGRAKNIQYF. The CDR3 DNA sequence: TGCGCCAGCAGCCAACCTACTAGCGGGAGAGCCAAAAACATTCAGTACTTC.

This chain joins TRBV6-5 and TRBJ2-7, with 10 bases matching TRBD1. CDR3 length: 16 residues. Trimming at V came to 2 bases and at J to 5 bases, leaving 9 bases not matched to a gene. Germline lookup yields CDR1 MNHEY and CDR2 SVGAGI. The CDR3: CASSYLPGQGINEQYF. The CDR3 nucleotides read TGTGCCAGCAGTTACCTTCCGGGACAGGGGATTAACGAGCAGTACTTC.

The rearrangement uses TRBV25-1 and TRBJ2-5, with unresolved D. Germline loops: CDR1 MGHDK, CDR2 SYGVNS. The CDR3 contains 15 residues. Trimming left V 1 base short and J 4 bases short, with 13 bases between. CDR3 region: CASSEWSLKAETQYF. The CDR3 DNA sequence: TGTGCCAGCAGTGAATGGTCCCTTAAGGCAGAGACCCAGTACTTC. Looking up the rest from reference TRBV25-1 and TRBJ2-5 gives the full variable domain: EADIYQTPRYLVIGTGKKITLECSQTMGHDKMYWYQQDPGMELHLIHYSYGVNSTEKGDLSSESTVSRIRTEHFPLTLESARPSHTSQYLCASSEWSLKAETQYFGPGTRLLVL.

The chain joins TRBV11-2 to TRBJ2-3, with TRBD2 as a possible D gene (5 bases). The CDR3 totals 17 residues. Germline V CDR1 and CDR2: SGHAT, FQNNGV. The ends were cut back, 0 bases at V and 4 bases at J, with 17 bases in the middle. The DNA of the CDR3 is TGTGCCAGCAGCTTAGATAGCTTCCCTTCGAGGGCAGATACGCAGTATTTT. It encodes CASSLDSFPSRADTQYF. The whole variable domain, remainder taken from reference TRBV11-2 and TRBJ2-3, is EAGVAQSPRYKIIEKRQSVAFWCNPISGHATLYWYQQILGQGPKLLIQFQNNGVVDDSQLPKDRFSAERLKGVDSTLKIQPAKLEDSAVYLCASSLDSFPSRADTQYFGPGTRLTVL.